This T cell receptor beta chain was captured in a study of OX40 agonist ivuxolimab in advanced cancers. V lost 3 bases to trimming and J lost 5 bases, with 9 bases between them. The CDR3 consists of 13 residues. The germline CDR1 and CDR2 sequences are SGHRS and YFSETQ. This table comes from immunoSEQ multiplex PCR, and its TCRdb copy is limited to in-frame clones, with some not included. The sample has tens of thousands of clones, 85% seen once; the top ten hold roughly 0.9%. A history of autoimmune disease or systemic immunosuppression excluded patients. The specimen was CD4+ or CD8+ T cells sorted from blood, collected in a trial of the OX40 agonist ivuxolimab. This TCR came from an adult with an advanced solid tumor such as melanoma, head and neck, liver or kidney cancer. The chain recombines TRBV5-1 with TRBJ2-1; D not resolved. CDR3 in amino acids: CASSSRVDNEQFF. The CDR3 DNA is TGCGCCAGCAGCTCCCGGGTTGACAATGAGCAGTTCTTC.